This T cell receptor beta chain was captured in a study of blood T cell repertoires in COVID-19. About the research overall: The United States, Italy and Spain provided the acute and convalescent COVID-19 samples. Sources were T cells, B-cell-depleted T cells, or PBMCs; the material itself was cDNA or gDNA.

This CDR3 is 15 amino acids long. CDR1 and CDR2 (germline): LGHNA, YNFKEQ. The V end lost 5 bases, the J end lost 3 bases, and 14 bases lay between the germline ends. Authors' methods: Amplification of reference gene primers provided the estimated nucleated cell counts. Sequenced by immunoSEQ multiplex PCR; TCRdb stores in-frame clones only, minus some. V, J and clone size were drawn from that table, and D and trimming were deduced from the DNA. The sample yields 140,000 or so clones, 87% seen once. The clonotype comes from a woman aged 45-65 years with active or convalescent COVID-19. V gene TRBV4-2 combines with J gene TRBJ1-5, with D perhaps TRBD1 (5 bases). The sequencing input was peripheral blood. CDR3 DNA sequence: TGTGCCAGCAGCGAAAGACTGGGGCACAATCAGCCCCAGCATTTT. Translating gives CASSERLGHNQPQHF.